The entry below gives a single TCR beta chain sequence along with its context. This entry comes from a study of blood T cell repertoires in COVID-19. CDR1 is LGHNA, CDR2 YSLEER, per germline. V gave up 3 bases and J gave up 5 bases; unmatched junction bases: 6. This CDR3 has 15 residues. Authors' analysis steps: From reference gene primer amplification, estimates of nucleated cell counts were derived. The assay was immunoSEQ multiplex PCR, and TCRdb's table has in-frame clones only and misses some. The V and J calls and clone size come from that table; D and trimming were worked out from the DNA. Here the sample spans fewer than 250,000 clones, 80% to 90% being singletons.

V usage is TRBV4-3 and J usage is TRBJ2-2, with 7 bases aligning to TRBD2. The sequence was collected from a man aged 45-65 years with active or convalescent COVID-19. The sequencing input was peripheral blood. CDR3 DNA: TGCGCCAGCAGCCAGGACGGACTAGGGACCGGGGAGCTGTTTTTT. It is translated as CASSQDGLGTGELFF.